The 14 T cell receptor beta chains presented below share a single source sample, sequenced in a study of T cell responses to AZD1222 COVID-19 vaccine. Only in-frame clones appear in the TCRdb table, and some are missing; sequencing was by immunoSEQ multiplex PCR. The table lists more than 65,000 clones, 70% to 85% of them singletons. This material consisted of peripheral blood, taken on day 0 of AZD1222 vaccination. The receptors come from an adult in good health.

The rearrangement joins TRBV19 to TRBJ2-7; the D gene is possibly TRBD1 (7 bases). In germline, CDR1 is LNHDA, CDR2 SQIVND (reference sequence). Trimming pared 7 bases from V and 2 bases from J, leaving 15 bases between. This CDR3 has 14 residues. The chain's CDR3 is CASTRTGGPYEQYF. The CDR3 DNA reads TGTGCCAGTACCCGGACAGGAGGGCCCTACGAGCAGTACTTC.

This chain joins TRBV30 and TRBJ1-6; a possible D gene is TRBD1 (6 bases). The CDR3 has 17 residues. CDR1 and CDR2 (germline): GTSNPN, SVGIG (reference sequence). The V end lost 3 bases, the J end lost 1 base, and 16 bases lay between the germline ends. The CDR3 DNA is TGTGCCTGGAGAGAAGGGGGAGGATGGTCCTATAATTCACCCCTCCACTTT. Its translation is CAWREGGGWSYNSPLHF.

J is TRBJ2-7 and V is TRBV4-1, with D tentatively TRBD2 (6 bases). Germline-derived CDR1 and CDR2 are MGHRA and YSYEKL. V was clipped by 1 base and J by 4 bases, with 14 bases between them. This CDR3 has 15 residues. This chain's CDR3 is CASSQGAGRIYEQYF. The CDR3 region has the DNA TGCGCCAGCAGCCAAGGGGCAGGGAGGATTTACGAGCAGTACTTC.

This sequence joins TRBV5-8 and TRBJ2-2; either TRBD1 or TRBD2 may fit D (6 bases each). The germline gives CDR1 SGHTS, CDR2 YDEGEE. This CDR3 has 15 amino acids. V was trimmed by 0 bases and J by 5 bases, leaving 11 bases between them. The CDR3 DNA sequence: TGTGCCAGCAGCTTGGCTCAGGGGAGGACCGGGGAGCTGTTTTTT. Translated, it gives CASSLAQGRTGELFF.

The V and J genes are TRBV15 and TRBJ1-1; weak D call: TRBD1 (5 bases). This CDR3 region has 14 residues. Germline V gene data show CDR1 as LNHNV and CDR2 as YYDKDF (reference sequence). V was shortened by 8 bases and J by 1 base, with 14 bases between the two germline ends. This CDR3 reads CATEFRGPNTEAFF. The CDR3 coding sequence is TGTGCCACCGAATTCCGGGGACCGAACACTGAAGCTTTCTTT.

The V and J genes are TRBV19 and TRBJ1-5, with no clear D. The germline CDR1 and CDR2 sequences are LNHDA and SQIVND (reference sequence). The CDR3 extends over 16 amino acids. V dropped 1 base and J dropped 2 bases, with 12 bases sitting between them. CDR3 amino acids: CASSIGKGWGNQPQHF. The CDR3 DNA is TGTGCCAGTAGTATAGGGAAGGGTTGGGGCAATCAGCCCCAGCATTTT.

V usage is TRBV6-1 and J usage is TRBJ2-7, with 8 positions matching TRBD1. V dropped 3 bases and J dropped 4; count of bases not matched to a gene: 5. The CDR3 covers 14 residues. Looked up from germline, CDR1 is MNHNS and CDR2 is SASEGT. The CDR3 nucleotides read TGTGCCAGCAGTGATAGGACAGGGTCGTACGAGCAGTACTTC. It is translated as CASSDRTGSYEQYF.

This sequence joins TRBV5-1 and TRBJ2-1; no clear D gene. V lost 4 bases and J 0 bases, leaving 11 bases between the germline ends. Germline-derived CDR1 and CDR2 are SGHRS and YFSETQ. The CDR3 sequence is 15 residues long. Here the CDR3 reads CASSVIGPSYNEQFF. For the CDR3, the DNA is TGCGCCAGCAGCGTTATCGGGCCCTCCTACAATGAGCAGTTCTTC.

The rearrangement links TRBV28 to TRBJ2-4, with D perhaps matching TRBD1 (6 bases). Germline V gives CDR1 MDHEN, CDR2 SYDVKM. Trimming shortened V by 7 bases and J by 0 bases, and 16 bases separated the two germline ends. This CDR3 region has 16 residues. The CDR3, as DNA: TGTGCCAGCACCACGAGACAGGCCCTAGCCAAAAACATTCAGTACTTC. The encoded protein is CASTTRQALAKNIQYF.

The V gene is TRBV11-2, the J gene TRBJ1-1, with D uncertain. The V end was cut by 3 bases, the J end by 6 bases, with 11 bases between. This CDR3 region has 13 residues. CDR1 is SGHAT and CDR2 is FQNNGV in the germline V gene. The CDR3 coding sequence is TGTGCCAGCAGCTTTTTGGAGGATTCTGAAGCTTTCTTT. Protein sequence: CASSFLEDSEAFF.

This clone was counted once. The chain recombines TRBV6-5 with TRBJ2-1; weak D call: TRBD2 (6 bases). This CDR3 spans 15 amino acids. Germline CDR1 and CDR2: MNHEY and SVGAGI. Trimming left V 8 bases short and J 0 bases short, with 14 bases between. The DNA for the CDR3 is TGTGCCAGCTCTGGGGGGATCGTCTCCTACAATGAGCAGTTCTTC. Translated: CASSGGIVSYNEQFF.

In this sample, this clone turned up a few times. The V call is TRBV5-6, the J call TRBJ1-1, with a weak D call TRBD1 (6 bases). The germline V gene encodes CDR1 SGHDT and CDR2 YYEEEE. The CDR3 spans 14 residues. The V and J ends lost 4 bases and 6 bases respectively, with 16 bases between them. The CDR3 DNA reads TGTGCCAGCAGCCTCTTGACGGGGGCAGCTGAAGCTTTCTTT. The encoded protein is CASSLLTGAAEAFF.

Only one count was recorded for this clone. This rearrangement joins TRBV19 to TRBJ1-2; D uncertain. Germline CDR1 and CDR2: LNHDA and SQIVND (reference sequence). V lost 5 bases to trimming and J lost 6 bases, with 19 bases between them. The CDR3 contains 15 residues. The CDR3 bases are TGTGCCAGTAGTGCGAGTGGCAGAGGCTATAATGGCTACACCTTC. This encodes CASSASGRGYNGYTF.

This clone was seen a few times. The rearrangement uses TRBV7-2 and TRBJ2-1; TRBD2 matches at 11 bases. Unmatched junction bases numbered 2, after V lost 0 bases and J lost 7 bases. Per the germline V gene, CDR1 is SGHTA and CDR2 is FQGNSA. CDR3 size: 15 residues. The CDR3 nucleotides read TGTGCCAGCAGCTTAGCTAGCGGGAGGGTTAATGAGCAGTTCTTC. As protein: CASSLASGRVNEQFF. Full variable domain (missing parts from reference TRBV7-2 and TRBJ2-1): GAGVSQSPSNKVTEKGKDVELRCDPISGHTALYWYRQSLGQGLEFLIYFQGNSAPDKSGLPSDRFSAERTGGSVSTLTIQRTQQEDSAVYLCASSLASGRVNEQFFGPGTRLTVL.